A single sample gave rise to the 9 T cell receptor beta chains below, sequenced in a study of high-grade serous ovarian cancer treatment subgroups. Sequencing was performed with immunoSEQ multiplex PCR; in TCRdb, only in-frame clones are kept and a portion is missing. The repertoire holds 3,000 to 3,500 clones, with 70% to 75% as singletons. Tumor samples were taken before definitive surgery or chemotherapy. The sample taken for sequencing was tumor tissue. These receptors all stem from a human donor with high-grade serous ovarian cancer.

V usage is TRBV18 and J usage is TRBJ2-7, with D perhaps TRBD1 (6 bases). Trimming took off 3 bases at V and 2 bases at J, with 8 bases between the two ends. Germline V gene lookup returns CDR1 KGHSH and CDR2 LQKENI. CDR3 length: 13 residues. CDR3: CASSPTGTYEQYF. The CDR3 bases are TGTGCCAGCTCACCGACAGGAACCTACGAGCAGTACTTC.

The chain carries TRBV6-5 and TRBJ1-1; D is undetermined. The ends were cut back, 2 bases at V and 0 bases at J, with 4 bases in the middle. The CDR3 contains 13 residues. CDR1 and CDR2 (germline): MNHEY, SVGAGI. CDR3 region: CASSYRVNTEAFF. The CDR3 DNA reads TGTGCCAGCAGTTACAGGGTGAACACTGAAGCTTTCTTT.

V gene TRBV5-4 combines with J gene TRBJ2-1; TRBD2 is a possible D gene (7 bases). Trimming removed 3 bases from V and 6 bases from J, with 16 bases in between. The germline CDR1 and CDR2 sequences are SGHNT and YYREEE (reference sequence). This CDR3 has 15 residues. The CDR3 here is CASSWWGGAVNEQFF. Written as DNA, the CDR3 is TGTGCCAGCAGCTGGTGGGGGGGGGCGGTCAATGAGCAGTTCTTC.

This sequence joins TRBV7-2 and TRBJ2-1, with 10 bases aligning to TRBD2. The germline CDR1 and CDR2 sequences are SGHTA and FQGNSA. V was pared by 6 bases and J by 7 bases, with 12 bases of the junction left unmatched. This CDR3 region has 16 residues. The CDR3 reads CASSLRPSGSLNEQFF. The CDR3 region has the DNA TGTGCCAGCAGTTTAAGACCTAGCGGGAGTTTAAATGAGCAGTTCTTC.

A few counts support this clone. This chain joins TRBV11-2 and TRBJ1-6, with 8 bases that match TRBD1. Germline lookup yields CDR1 SGHAT and CDR2 FQNNGV. The CDR3 is 16 amino acids. The V segment lost 5 bases and the J segment 0 bases; nucleotides outside the gene matches: 3. CDR3 in DNA: TGTGCCAGCAGCGACCAGGGGGCCTCCTATAATTCACCCCTCCACTTT. Its translation: CASSDQGASYNSPLHF.

The J gene is TRBJ1-4, the V gene TRBV4-1, with D possibly matching TRBD1 (6 bases). This CDR3 contains 16 residues. V shed 5 bases and J shed 0 bases, with 13 bases lying between them. Germline V lookup: CDR1 MGHRA, CDR2 YSYEKL. The CDR3 DNA sequence: TGCGCCAGCAGCTCGGACAGCCTTTCAACTAATGAAAAACTGTTTTTT. It is translated as CASSSDSLSTNEKLFF.

The rearrangement uses TRBV4-1 and TRBJ2-2, with D perhaps TRBD2 (6 bases). V lost 4 bases to trimming and J lost 7 bases, with 16 bases between them. The CDR3 runs to 15 residues. Germline-derived CDR1 and CDR2 are MGHRA and YSYEKL. The CDR3 DNA sequence: TGCGCCAGCAGCCCCCGGCGGGGTGGTGGCGGGGAGCTGTTTTTT. This codes for CASSPRRGGGGELFF.

This rearrangement joins TRBV6-6 to TRBJ2-2, with D perhaps assigned TRBD1 or TRBD2 (6 bases each). This CDR3 contains 15 residues. Trimming cost V 6 bases and J 3 bases, with 14 bases left between them. CDR1 is MNHNY, CDR2 SVGAGI, per germline (reference sequence). CDR3 loop: CASREGGLDTGELFF. CDR3 bases: TGTGCCAGCAGGGAAGGGGGGCTCGACACCGGGGAGCTGTTTTTT.

CDR3 nucleotides: TGTGCCAGCAGCTTAGGGACGGCCAATGAGCAGTTCTTC. This translates into CASSLGTANEQFF. The chain recombines TRBV11-2 with TRBJ2-1; D gene ambiguous. CDR1 SGHAT and CDR2 FQNNGV come from the germline V gene. The V end lost 1 base, the J end lost 6 bases, and 7 bases lay between the germline ends. This CDR3 has 13 residues.